The 8 T cell receptor beta chains given below trace back to one sample, sequenced in a study of identical twins. A single record per CDR3 protein comes from TCRdb applying MiXCR to the 5' RACE reads. The top ten clones hold 1.5% to 2% of a sample with some 600,000 distinct CDR3 sequences, about 7.1% of them seen once. Separately, the same data were catalogued under a study of yellow fever vaccine responses in identical twins.

Material: PBMCs. These receptor sequences come from a woman aged 18-29 years in good health.

The chain carries TRBV5-1 and TRBJ2-7; 14 nucleotides match TRBD2. This CDR3 has 17 amino acids. V shed 4 bases, J shed 2 bases, and the junction held 8 bases outside the gene matches. From germline, CDR1 is SGHRS and CDR2 YFSETQ. CDR3 in DNA: TGCGCCAGCAGCCCGGGACTAGCGGGAGTGTCGGCCTACGAGCAGTACTTC. Translation: CASSPGLAGVSAYEQYF.

A note on this clonotype: This could be a read error, since a much larger clone is one nucleotide away. CDR3 residues: CCARVVAGAYGDEQFF. In nucleotides, the CDR3 is TGCTGTGCTAGAGTTGTAGCGGGGGCCTACGGGGATGAGCAGTTCTTC. V gene TRBV20-1 combines with J gene TRBJ2-1, with 9 nucleotides matching TRBD2. The CDR3 loop spans 16 amino acids. CDR1 and CDR2 (germline): DFQATT, SNEGSKA (reference sequence).

This clonotype was recorded many times. The CDR3, as DNA: TGTGCCAGCGCAGGGGTGGGGAACACCGGGGAGCTGTTTTTT. It encodes CASAGVGNTGELFF. The chain carries TRBV2 and TRBJ2-2; the D gene is possibly TRBD1 (6 bases). The germline gives CDR1 SNHLY, CDR2 FYNNEI. With 8 bases removed from V and 1 base from J, the gap between germline ends came to 11 bases. This CDR3 contains 14 residues.

Comment on this clonotype: Mismatch with germline at one junction end may stem from a read error. DNA for the CDR3: TGTGCCAGCAGTTTGGTGGGAAAGCAGTTCTTC. Translating gives CASSLVGKQFF. The chain has TRBV5-6 and TRBJ2-1; D gene uncertain. The CDR3 has 11 amino acids. Germline V lookup: CDR1 SGHDT, CDR2 YYEEEE.

The chain uses TRBV5-1 and TRBJ2-7; tentative D call: TRBD2 (6 bases). The CDR3 sequence is 18 residues long. The V gene lost 4 bases and the J gene lost 4 bases, with 27 bases spanning the gap. CDR1 is SGHRS and CDR2 is YFSETQ in the germline V gene. DNA of the CDR3: TGCGCCAGCAGCCTAAACACCCGACTAGGCGCCAAGGTATACGAGCAGTACTTC. Translating gives CASSLNTRLGAKVYEQYF. The variable domain in full, completed from reference TRBV5-1 and TRBJ2-7, reads KAGVTQTPRYLIKTRGQQVTLSCSPISGHRSVSWYQQTPGQGLQFLFEYFSETQRNKGNFPGRFSGRQFSNSRSEMNVSTLELGDSALYLCASSLNTRLGAKVYEQYFGPGTRLTVT.

The V call is TRBV6-4, the J call TRBJ1-1, with a possible D match to TRBD1 (5 bases). V lost 2 bases, J lost 3 bases, and 25 bases lay in between. The germline CDR1 and CDR2 sequences are MRHNA and SNTAGT. This CDR3 contains 19 residues. CDR3 loop: CASSDPRVGEEAGDTEAFF. CDR3 DNA sequence: TGTGCCAGCAGTGACCCCCGCGTAGGGGAGGAGGCTGGGGACACTGAAGCTTTCTTT.

This clonotype was seen at least ten times. This chain connects TRBV3-1 to TRBJ2-7; D gene unclear. Germline V gene sequence: CDR1 LGHDT, CDR2 YNNKEL (reference sequence). The ends were cut back, 2 bases at V and 0 bases at J, with 14 bases in the middle. CDR3 length: 16 residues. The CDR3 DNA reads TGTGCCAGCAGCCAATTTACAGCGCTGCTCTCCTACGAGCAGTACTTC. Its protein product is CASSQFTALLSYEQYF.

This clonotype was observed a handful of times. The rearrangement links TRBV12-3 or TRBV12-4 to TRBJ2-2; the match to TRBD2 covers 8 bases. Trimming cost V 4 bases and J 6 bases; bases outside gene matches: 13. This CDR3 has 17 amino acids. The CDR3 DNA is TGTGCCAGCAGTTGGGGGCAGCCGGGACTAGGACCCGGGGAGCTGTTTTTT. It yields the protein CASSWGQPGLGPGELFF.